A selection of T cell receptor beta chains follows, all from one sample in a study of blood T cell repertoires in COVID-19. The method was immunoSEQ multiplex PCR; TCRdb's version includes in-frame clones alone and lacks a portion of them. In the table there are some 30,000 clones, 85% to 90% of which are singletons. Sequenced sample: peripheral blood. Receptors originate from a human donor in a cohort sampled during active COVID-19. The donor label of this sample is uncertain. CDR3s include the opening cysteine and the closing phenylalanine or tryptophan. The D gene is left open where the match is weak. Size is omitted from some rows. Given values are once, few, many or a class for expanded clones.

size,V,D,length,J,CDR3,DNA
.,TRBV19,.,17,TRBJ1-4,CASSIGGRPTENEKLFF,TGTGCCAGTAGTATAGGAGGGAGGCCAACCGAAAATGAAAAACTGTTTTTT
.,TRBV10-2,TRBD2,14,TRBJ2-5,CASSNLAGEETQYF,TGCGCCAGCAGTAATCTAGCGGGAGAAGAGACCCAGTACTTC
.,TRBV7-2,.,13,TRBJ1-4,CASSPRGVEKLFF,TGTGCCAGCAGCCCCCGGGGGGTTGAAAAACTGTTTTTT
.,TRBV18,.,15,TRBJ1-5,CASSPRVLSNQPQHF,TGTGCCAGCTCACCGAGGGTACTTAGCAATCAGCCCCAGCATTTT
.,TRBV5-1,TRBD2,16,TRBJ2-7,CASSSGLAGLSYEQYF,TGCGCCAGCAGCTCCGGACTAGCGGGGCTATCCTACGAGCAGTACTTC
.,TRBV23-1,TRBD1,17,TRBJ2-4,CASSHHRGLVTKNIQYF,TGCGCCAGCAGTCATCACAGGGGCCTGGTTACCAAAAACATTCAGTACTTC
.,TRBV5-1,.,14,TRBJ1-2,CASSSLGHPYGYTF,TGCGCCAGCAGTTCTTTAGGACACCCTTATGGCTACACCTTC
.,TRBV29-1,.,14,TRBJ2-3,CSVVGGFSTDTQYF,TGCAGCGTTGTAGGCGGATTTAGCACAGATACGCAGTATTTT
.,TRBV18,TRBD1,16,TRBJ1-5,CASSPSVTGNNQPQHF,TGTGCCAGCTCACCAAGCGTGACAGGGAACAATCAGCCCCAGCATTTT
once,TRBV5-5,.,14,TRBJ2-5,CASSLASRQETQYF,TGTGCCAGCAGCTTGGCGTCACGGCAAGAGACCCAGTACTTC
.,TRBV29-1,.,15,TRBJ1-1,CSVAKGGTWNTEAFF,TGCAGCGTTGCGAAGGGCGGGACCTGGAACACTGAAGCTTTCTTT
.,TRBV5-6,TRBD1,15,TRBJ1-2,CASSRETGAVYGYTF,TGTGCCAGCAGCAGAGAGACAGGGGCGGTCTATGGCTACACCTTC
.,TRBV6-1,.,14,TRBJ2-7,CASSEGTDIYEQYF,TGTGCCAGCAGTGAAGGGACAGATATTTACGAGCAGTACTTC
.,TRBV9,TRBD2,17,TRBJ2-3,CASSVVLAGGSTDTQYF,TGTGCCAGCAGCGTAGTTCTAGCGGGAGGGAGCACAGATACGCAGTATTTT
.,TRBV27,TRBD1,14,TRBJ2-4,CASRPGTGGNIQYF,TGTGCCAGCAGACCTGGGACAGGGGGAAACATTCAGTACTTC
once,TRBV11-3,.,11,TRBJ2-7,CASSTGYEQYF,TGTGCCAGCAGCACAGGTTACGAGCAGTACTTC
.,TRBV4-2,.,16,TRBJ2-5,CASSSGGPRIQETQYF,TGTGCCAGCAGCTCAGGAGGGCCCCGAATTCAAGAGACCCAGTACTTC
.,TRBV2,TRBD2,14,TRBJ2-7,CASRRAGGSYEQYF,TGTGCCAGCAGAAGAGCGGGAGGATCCTACGAGCAGTACTTC
.,TRBV5-6,.,13,TRBJ2-7,CASSLAGVNEQYF,TGTGCCAGCAGCTTGGCGGGAGTAAACGAGCAGTACTTC
.,TRBV11-2,.,14,TRBJ2-7,CASSLSGRPYEQYF,TGTGCCAGCAGCTTAAGCGGGCGTCCCTACGAGCAGTACTTC
.,TRBV11-2,.,15,TRBJ2-3,CASSSRGRRTDTQYF,TGTGCCAGCAGCTCCAGGGGGAGGAGGACAGATACGCAGTATTTT
.,TRBV18,.,14,TRBJ1-1,CASSGDVGDTEAFF,TGTGCCAGCTCGGGAGACGTTGGGGACACTGAAGCTTTCTTT
.,TRBV5-1,.,13,TRBJ1-2,CASSPGQNGGYTF,TGCGCCAGCAGCCCCGGACAGAACGGTGGCTACACCTTC
.,TRBV29-1,.,13,TRBJ1-2,CSVSEQGPHGYTF,TGCAGCGTTTCTGAACAGGGACCCCATGGCTACACCTTC
.,TRBV28,TRBD1,16,TRBJ1-5,CASSSHTGGGNQPQHF,TGTGCCAGCAGTAGCCATACAGGGGGCGGCAATCAGCCCCAGCATTTT
.,TRBV7-9,.,15,TRBJ1-6,CASSLSTSQTAPLHF,TGTGCCAGCAGCTTAAGCACGTCCCAAACGGCACCCCTCCACTTT
.,TRBV18,TRBD2,18,TRBJ2-2,CASSPGTSGSRDTGELFF,TGTGCCAGCTCACCCGGGACTAGCGGGAGCCGGGACACCGGGGAGCTGTTTTTT
once,TRBV5-1,TRBD2,16,TRBJ2-1,CASSSLAGSSYNEQFF,TGCGCCAGCAGCAGCTTAGCGGGCAGCTCCTACAATGAGCAGTTCTTC
.,TRBV2,.,15,TRBJ1-1,CASSERGSRLTEAFF,TGTGCCAGCAGTGAGCGGGGGAGTCGTTTGACTGAAGCTTTCTTT
.,TRBV18,TRBD1,16,TRBJ1-1,CASSSGTGGFDTEAFF,TGTGCCAGCTCTTCCGGGACAGGGGGTTTTGACACTGAAGCTTTCTTT
.,TRBV19,TRBD2,16,TRBJ2-5,CASSPIGTSSQETQYF,TGTGCCAGTAGTCCCATCGGGACTAGCAGCCAAGAGACCCAGTACTTC
.,TRBV27,TRBD1,14,TRBJ1-1,CASSLKPGGTEAFF,TGTGCCAGCAGTTTAAAGCCAGGGGGTACTGAAGCTTTCTTT
.,TRBV12-3/TRBV12-4,.,13,TRBJ2-7,CASSLDRYGEQYF,TGTGCCAGCAGTCTTGACAGATACGGAGAGCAGTACTTC
.,TRBV7-9,.,14,TRBJ2-7,CASSRSRDTYEQYF,TGTGCCAGCAGCCGCTCCAGGGACACCTACGAGCAGTACTTC
.,TRBV4-2,.,16,TRBJ2-3,CASSQLSGFGVGTQYF,TGTGCCAGCAGCCAACTCAGCGGGTTTGGGGTCGGTACGCAGTATTTT
.,TRBV7-2,TRBD2,16,TRBJ2-7,CASSSLLAGATYEQYF,TGTGCCAGCAGCTCCTTACTAGCGGGAGCAACCTACGAGCAGTACTTC
.,TRBV5-6,TRBD1,13,TRBJ2-7,CATRDRFSYEQYF,TGTGCCACTCGGGACAGGTTCTCCTACGAGCAGTACTTC
.,TRBV2,.,13,TRBJ2-7,CASGLGQGSEQYF,TGTGCCAGCGGGCTCGGGCAGGGGAGCGAGCAGTACTTC
.,TRBV28,.,15,TRBJ2-3,CASSDWRQGGDTQYF,TGTGCCAGCAGCGACTGGAGACAGGGAGGAGATACGCAGTATTTT
.,TRBV5-4,.,14,TRBJ2-7,CASSMTGTNVEQYF,TGTGCCAGCAGCATGACAGGTACCAACGTCGAGCAGTACTTC
.,TRBV3-1/TRBV3-2,TRBD2,15,TRBJ2-7,CASSLRGGGFGEQYF,TGTGCCAGCAGCCTACGCGGGGGGGGCTTCGGCGAGCAGTACTTC
.,TRBV21-1,.,14,TRBJ2-7,CASSGTDRTYEQYF,TGTGCCAGCAGCGGCACAGATAGAACATACGAGCAGTACTTC
.,TRBV9,.,14,TRBJ1-1,CASSVGQENTEAFF,TGTGCCAGCAGCGTAGGGCAGGAGAACACTGAAGCTTTCTTT
.,TRBV2,.,14,TRBJ1-5,CASSHSFNDQPQHF,TGTGCCAGCAGTCACAGTTTTAACGATCAGCCCCAGCATTTT
.,TRBV30,.,14,TRBJ1-4,CAWSLRSTNEKLFF,TGTGCCTGGAGTCTACGGTCTACTAATGAAAAACTGTTTTTT
.,TRBV10-2,.,16,TRBJ2-2,CASSLSDSINTGELFF,TGCGCCAGCAGTCTCTCGGACAGCATTAACACCGGGGAGCTGTTTTTT
.,TRBV28,.,12,TRBJ2-7,CASRPGNYEQYF,TGTGCCAGCAGACCCGGGAACTACGAGCAGTACTTC
.,TRBV15,.,10,TRBJ2-7,CATSEHEQYF,TGTGCCACCAGCGAGCACGAGCAGTACTTC
.,TRBV12-3/TRBV12-4,.,13,TRBJ1-1,CASSLEGDTEAFF,TGTGCCAGCAGTTTAGAAGGGGACACTGAAGCTTTCTTT
.,TRBV5-5,.,14,TRBJ2-1,CASSLGSYYNEQFF,TGTGCCAGCAGCTTGGGCAGTTACTACAATGAGCAGTTCTTC
.,TRBV28,.,15,TRBJ2-4,CASSFRGAGKNIQYF,TGTGCCAGCAGTTTCAGGGGCGCAGGCAAAAACATTCAGTACTTC